The next 21 T cell receptor beta chains were all read from a single sample in a study of blood T cells in healthy people across ages. PCR was performed a second time for about 7 to 11 cycles using a sample-barcoded 5' primer and a J-beta primer mix. TCRdb recomputed calls from the 5' RACE reads with MiXCR, one row per CDR3 protein. The sample holds 2 million or so distinct CDR3 sequences, around half seen once. The sequenced material came from blood. These receptors all stem from a woman aged 40 to 50 in good health.

This chain connects TRBV4-3 to TRBJ2-7; 7 bases agree with TRBD1. CDR3 length: 14 amino acids. V was pared by 1 base and J by 6 bases, with 6 bases of the junction left unmatched. Germline CDR1 is LGHNA and CDR2 is YSLEER. CDR3 sequence (DNA): TGCGCCAGCAGCCAAGGGAAGGGGGCCGGCGAGCAGTACTTC. This sequence encodes CASSQGKGAGEQYF.

The chain carries TRBV11-1 and TRBJ2-2, with D uncertain. The CDR3 contains 14 residues. Germline lookup yields CDR1 SGHAT and CDR2 FQDESV (reference sequence). V was cut by 3 bases and J by 4 bases, with 9 bases left in between. DNA for the CDR3: TGTGCCAGCAGCTTCTCGCCCCTCACCGGGGAGCTGTTTTTT. Translation: CASSFSPLTGELFF.

This clonotype was detected once. The chain has TRBV7-2 and TRBJ2-5; no definite D call. The DNA end favors TRBJ2-1, so the J call may be wrong. From germline, CDR1 is SGHTA and CDR2 FQGNSA. The CDR3 extends over 14 amino acids. The CDR3 loop reads CASSLAGSQETQFF. Here the CDR3 DNA reads TGTGCCAGCAGCTTAGCCGGCAGTCAAGAGACCCAGTTCTTC.

This chain uses TRBV5-1 with TRBJ2-7; 8 bases are a match to TRBD1. Germline V gene data show CDR1 as SGHRS and CDR2 as YFSETQ. The junction had 2 bases not matched to a gene; V was cut back by 4 bases and J by 5 bases. The CDR3 is made up of 12 amino acids. Here the CDR3 reads CASSVDRDEQYF. The CDR3 DNA is TGCGCCAGCAGCGTGGACAGGGACGAGCAGTACTTC. Complete variable domain (other parts from reference TRBV5-1 and TRBJ2-7): KAGVTQTPRYLIKTRGQQVTLSCSPISGHRSVSWYQQTPGQGLQFLFEYFSETQRNKGNFPGRFSGRQFSNSRSEMNVSTLELGDSALYLCASSVDRDEQYFGPGTRLTVT.

This clonotype has only a few counts. The chain combines TRBV5-1 with TRBJ2-7; no clear D gene. V was trimmed by 4 bases and J by 5 bases, leaving 13 bases between them. CDR1 SGHRS and CDR2 YFSETQ come from the germline V gene. CDR3 length: 13 amino acids. Here the CDR3 reads CASSPSRRDEQYF. In DNA, the CDR3 is TGCGCCAGCAGCCCTAGTCGACGCGACGAGCAGTACTTC.

There are a few counts of this clonotype. The J gene is TRBJ1-2, the V gene TRBV28; possible D gene TRBD1, 6 bases. CDR3 length equals 15 residues. Germline CDR1 and CDR2: MDHEN and SYDVKM. V dropped 2 bases and J dropped 2 bases, with 12 bases sitting between them. This chain's CDR3 is CASSLPGALNYGYTF. The CDR3 DNA reads as TGTGCCAGCAGTTTACCGGGGGCTCTAAACTATGGCTACACCTTC.

This clonotype has just a few counts. V gene TRBV6-5 combines with J gene TRBJ2-1; 9 bases match TRBD2. The CDR3 has 15 residues. Germline assignment: CDR1 MNHEY and CDR2 SVGAGI. Trimming removed 4 bases from V and 8 bases from J; junction bases left unmatched: 9. As DNA, the CDR3 is TGTGCCAGCAGTTCCCTGGGCGGGGGGGCTCATGAGCAGTTCTTC. Its protein product is CASSSLGGGAHEQFF.

This chain uses TRBV2 with TRBJ1-4; no clear D gene. Trimming took off 6 bases at V and 0 bases at J, with 8 bases between the two ends. Germline CDR1 and CDR2: SNHLY and FYNNEI. This CDR3 has 14 amino acids. The chain's CDR3 is CASSWPSTNEKLFF. DNA of the CDR3: TGTGCCAGCAGCTGGCCCTCAACTAATGAAAAACTGTTTTTT.

This clonotype was counted between two and nine times. CDR3 in amino acids: CSARSQGQGNYNEQFF. DNA of the CDR3: TGCAGTGCTCGTAGTCAGGGACAGGGGAACTACAATGAGCAGTTCTTC. The chain is built from TRBV20-1 and TRBJ2-1; 10 bases map to TRBD1. CDR1 is DFQATT and CDR2 is SNEGSKA in the germline V gene (reference sequence). CDR3 size: 16 residues. J was trimmed by 3 bases and V by 5 bases; bases with no gene match: 10.

This clonotype was found many times. The rearrangement joins TRBV7-2 to TRBJ2-1; 9 nucleotides match TRBD2. Germline V gives CDR1 SGHTA, CDR2 FQGNSA. Unmatched junction bases numbered 16, after V lost 6 bases and J lost 7 bases. This CDR3 comprises 17 residues. The CDR3 protein is CASRVAGVTSQGNEQFF. The CDR3 nucleotides are TGTGCCAGCAGGGTAGCGGGGGTGACCTCGCAAGGAAATGAGCAGTTCTTC.

This rearrangement joins TRBV5-6 to TRBJ1-2; 10 bases map to TRBD1. Germline V gene data show CDR1 as SGHDT and CDR2 as YYEEEE. V trimming: 4 bases; J trimming: 6 bases; junction bases outside the gene matches: 3. This CDR3 has 13 residues. CDR3 coding DNA: TGTGCCAGCAGCGGGACAGGGGCCCATGGCTACACCTTC. Its translation: CASSGTGAHGYTF.

The rearrangement joins TRBV12-3 or TRBV12-4 to TRBJ2-1, with 12 bases fitting TRBD2. Near its end, the DNA agrees better with TRBJ2-7, so the J call may be wrong. CDR3 length: 15 amino acids. CDR3 sequence reads: CASSLLAGGRNEQYF. The CDR3 DNA reads as TGTGCCAGCAGTTTACTAGCGGGGGGGCGCAATGAGCAGTACTTC.

Worth noting for this clonotype: The junction and the germline gene differ at one end; a read error may be behind it. The CDR3 DNA is TGCGGCGTTCCCGTGGGGGCAAAAAATGTGCAGTTCTTC. Its translation is CGVPVGAKNVQFF. The chain joins TRBV29-1 to TRBJ2-1; a possible D gene is TRBD1 (6 bases). CDR1 and CDR2 from the germline V gene are SQVTM and ANQGSEA. There are 13 residues in the CDR3.

A few counts support this clonotype. Written as DNA, the CDR3 is TGTGCCAGCAGCCCGTCGTGGACAGGGGACTTTGGCTATGGCTACACCTTC. This encodes CASSPSWTGDFGYGYTF. The V and J genes are TRBV7-9 and TRBJ1-2; 9 nucleotides agree with TRBD1. Germline CDR1 and CDR2: SEHNR and FQNEAQ (reference sequence). The CDR3 contains 17 residues. V dropped 5 bases and J dropped 4; count of bases not matched to a gene: 14.

This clonotype has more than one count but fewer than ten. With a much larger clone just one base away, this may be a read error. The J gene is TRBJ2-1, the V gene TRBV27, with D possibly TRBD1 on 6 matching bases. The length of the CDR3 is 14 residues. The V gene's germline CDR1 is MNHEY and CDR2 SMNVEV (reference sequence). Trimming pared 3 bases from V and 13 bases from J, leaving 19 bases between. Here the CDR3 reads CASSLGAGVETQFF. The CDR3 DNA reads as TGTGCCAGCAGTTTGGGGGCAGGGGTAGAGACCCAGTTCTTC.

Notes on this clonotype: Since the CDR3 does not end with the conserved phenylalanine or tryptophan, this likely comes from a read error. The gene calls are TRBV4-3 and TRBJ2-1, with 9 nucleotides matching TRBD1. The CDR3 consists of 15 residues. Trimming took 3 bases from V and 8 from J; bases not matched to a gene: 8. CDR1 and CDR2 from the germline V gene are LGHNA and YSLEER. The CDR3 DNA reads TGCGCCAGCAGCCAGCGACAGGGGGGTTACGATGAGCAGTTCTCC. Residues: CASSQRQGGYDEQFS.

V usage is TRBV25-1 and J usage is TRBJ2-5, with a possible D match to TRBD1 (6 bases). The J call may not be correct, given that the DNA end is closer to TRBJ2-7. This CDR3 region has 14 residues. Germline V gene data show CDR1 as MGHDK and CDR2 as SYGVNS. The CDR3 coding sequence is TGTGCCAGCAGTGAATTTACAGGGTTCTACGAGCAGTACTTC. Its translation is CASSEFTGFYEQYF.

This CDR3 reads CASSLMTSGEVYEQFF. DNA for the CDR3: TGTGCCAGCAGTCTAATGACTAGCGGGGAGGTCTATGAGCAGTTCTTC. The chain is built from TRBV27 and TRBJ2-1, with 11 positions matching TRBD2. V gave up 5 bases and J gave up 8 bases; unmatched junction bases: 11. The CDR3 runs to 16 residues. Germline V lookup: CDR1 MNHEY, CDR2 SMNVEV (reference sequence).

The V call is TRBV4-2, the J call TRBJ1-4; 7 bases match TRBD1. This CDR3 region has 17 residues. The germline V gene encodes CDR1 LGHNA and CDR2 YNFKEQ. Germline trimming cut 0 bases from V and 0 bases from J; bases unmatched to any gene: 4. The CDR3 spells CASSQDSGGATNEKLFF. The CDR3 region has the DNA TGTGCCAGCAGCCAAGATTCAGGGGGTGCAACTAATGAAAAACTGTTTTTT.

This clonotype was seen a single time. A much larger clone is a single base away; this may be a read error. The chain employs TRBV6-6 and TRBJ1-5; D remains unclear. V shed 7 bases and J shed 3 bases, with 1 base lying between them. The CDR3 runs to 10 residues. CDR1 is MNHNY and CDR2 is SVGAGI in the germline V gene (reference sequence). CDR3 bases: TGTGCCAGCAACAATCAGCCCCAGCATTTT. This codes for CASNNQPQHF.

This clonotype was counted between two and nine times. The chain couples TRBV13 to TRBJ1-2; D not resolved. Trimming removed 3 bases from V and 0 bases from J, with 8 bases in between. This CDR3 comprises 14 residues. The germline V gene encodes CDR1 PRHDT and CDR2 FYEKMQ (reference sequence). CDR3 nucleotide sequence: TGTGCCAGCAGCTTTGGGCAGTCTAACTATGGCTACACCTTC. It specifies CASSFGQSNYGYTF.